The sample holds a few counts of the clone carrying this TCR beta chain. Its antigen remains unidentified. As every portion of the isolated RNA was reverse transcribed, the sequencing read expressed TCRB transcripts. The average output of naive, central memory and regulatory T cell samples was approximately 3.6 million reads. The assay was immunoSEQ multiplex PCR, and TCRdb's table has in-frame clones only and misses some. The sample has roughly 160,000 clones, 7.8% seen once. The germline V gene encodes CDR1 SSHAT and CDR2 FNYEAQ (reference sequence). This CDR3 is 12 amino acids long. Deletions cut 10 bases from V and 6 bases from J, with 15 bases between. This entry belongs to a study of beta chain features in type 1 diabetes. Findings and limits, study-wide: Patients with type 1 diabetes showed fewer VDJ junction insertions and more deletions. Within each of all four CD4+ subsets, Type 1 diabetes patients had TCRB CDR3s that were moderately but significantly shorter. It was among patients, rather than healthy donors, that naive, central memory and Treg TCRB repertoires appeared more similar.

Sequencing was done on a sample of central memory CD4+ T cells from blood. The receptor was isolated from a woman in her 40s with type 1 diabetes. V gene TRBV7-7 combines with J gene TRBJ1-2, with a weak D call TRBD1 (5 bases). This chain's CDR3 is CAIRRGKDGYTF. CDR3 nucleotide sequence: TGTGCCATTCGCCGGGGGAAGGATGGCTACACCTTC. Full variable domain (rest looked up from reference TRBV7-7 and TRBJ1-2): GAGVSQSPRYKVTKRGQDVTLRCDPISSHATLYWYQQALGQGPEFLTYFNYEAQPDKSGLPSDRFSAERPEGSISTLTIQRTEQRDSAMYRCAIRRGKDGYTFGSGTRLTVV.